This entry features one TCR beta chain sequence. Its antigen is not identified. Germline-derived CDR1 and CDR2 are SGHTA and FQGTGA. The CDR3 runs 17 residues. V dropped 1 base and J dropped 7; count of bases not matched to a gene: 13. This entry is derived from a study of T cell responses to AZD1222 COVID-19 vaccine. General study results and limits: Donors were chiefly white British, with a greater number of females, and clonal diversity was perhaps underestimated. Among spike-specific TCRs, nearly half reportedly target unmutated variant regions.

Repertoires were generated with immunoSEQ multiplex PCR, while TCRdb's copy carries only in-frame clones and drops some. The profile shows more than 90,000 clones, more than 70% of them singletons. The clonotype was recovered from an adult who received the AZD1222 COVID-19 vaccine. The sequences come from peripheral blood, collected 28 days after the second AZD1222 dose. This sequence joins TRBV7-3 and TRBJ1-2; the match to TRBD1 covers 9 bases. This CDR3 reads CASSLKGWTGEGSGYTF. CDR3 bases: TGTGCCAGCAGCTTAAAGGGGTGGACAGGGGAGGGTAGTGGCTACACCTTC.